The 27 T cell receptor beta chains in this list originate from one sample, sequenced in a study of T cell changes during pregnancy in multiple sclerosis. This table comes from immunoSEQ multiplex PCR, and its TCRdb copy is limited to in-frame clones, with some not included. This sample has 90,000 to 120,000 clones, with roughly nine tenths found just once. Sample: peripheral blood, taken in the second trimester of pregnancy. Receptors originate from a female donor with multiple sclerosis, enrolled in a pregnancy study.

The chain couples TRBV7-2 to TRBJ2-3, with TRBD2 identical over 10 bases. Trimming at V came to 7 bases and at J to 2 bases, leaving 6 bases not matched to a gene. Germline CDR1 and CDR2: SGHTA and FQGNSA. CDR3 size: 15 residues. CDR3 loop: CASNPSGGLTDTQYF. CDR3 in DNA: TGTGCCAGCAACCCTAGCGGGGGTCTCACAGATACGCAGTATTTT. Full variable domain (remainder filled in from reference TRBV7-2 and TRBJ2-3): GAGVSQSPSNKVTEKGKDVELRCDPISGHTALYWYRQSLGQGLEFLIYFQGNSAPDKSGLPSDRFSAERTGGSVSTLTIQRTQQEDSAVYLCASNPSGGLTDTQYFGPGTRLTVL.

The chain joins TRBV18 to TRBJ1-4; D is possibly TRBD1 (5 bases). Trimming stripped 2 bases from V and 0 bases from J, with 16 bases between. The germline gives CDR1 KGHSH, CDR2 LQKENI. The CDR3 contains 18 residues. The DNA of the CDR3 is TGTGCCAGCTCACCAATGGACGGGACTCCTACAACTAATGAAAAACTGTTTTTT. This gives the protein CASSPMDGTPTTNEKLFF.

The V and J genes are TRBV5-1 and TRBJ2-5, with D possibly being TRBD1 (6 bases). In germline, CDR1 is SGHRS, CDR2 YFSETQ. The CDR3 consists of 14 residues. V gave up 1 base and J gave up 4 bases, with 11 bases separating them. The DNA of the CDR3 is TGCGCCAGCAGCTTGAGGACAGATGGAGAGACCCAGTACTTC. It specifies CASSLRTDGETQYF.

The chain combines TRBV4-2 with TRBJ1-5; TRBD1 aligns across 9 bases. The J segment lost 5 bases and the V segment lost 1 base, leaving 3 bases of the junction unmatched. Per the germline V gene, CDR1 is LGHNA and CDR2 is YNFKEQ. The CDR3 is 15 residues long. The CDR3 region is CASSQGQGDYQPQHF. In DNA, the CDR3 is TGTGCCAGCAGCCAAGGACAGGGGGATTATCAGCCCCAGCATTTT.

This clone was recorded only once. This chain links TRBV25-1 with TRBJ1-2; a possible D gene is TRBD1 (6 bases). CDR3 length equals 15 residues. Germline values: CDR1 MGHDK, CDR2 SYGVNS. Between the trimmed V and J ends, which lost 3 bases and 4 bases, there was a span of 15 bases. The CDR3 spells CASSDGQQGFYGYTF. CDR3 nucleotides: TGTGCCAGCAGTGACGGACAGCAGGGGTTCTATGGCTACACCTTC.

The chain employs TRBV29-1 and TRBJ1-4; D not certain. Germline CDR1 reads SQVTM; CDR2 reads ANQGSEA. The CDR3 contains 14 residues. The V end was cut by 5 bases, the J end by 4 bases, with 14 bases between. The CDR3 DNA reads as TGCAGCGTTCCCACTGGACTTAGTAATGAAAAACTGTTTTTT. Encoded protein: CSVPTGLSNEKLFF.

The rearrangement uses TRBV27 and TRBJ2-7; D unclear. CDR1 MNHEY and CDR2 SMNVEV come from the germline V gene (reference sequence). Trimming took 0 bases from V and 2 from J, leaving 14 bases between them. The CDR3 has 16 residues. CDR3 sequence (DNA): TGTGCCAGCAGTTTATCCCCTGAGACTGTTCCCTACGAGCAGTACTTC. Residues: CASSLSPETVPYEQYF.

This clone was seen a single time. The gene calls are TRBV7-9 and TRBJ2-7, with 8 bases matching TRBD2. This CDR3 spans 15 amino acids. Trimming took 2 bases from V and 2 from J; bases not matched to a gene: 5. The germline CDR1 and CDR2 sequences are SEHNR and FQNEAQ (reference sequence). The CDR3: CASSLPGGKTYEQYF. CDR3 coding DNA: TGTGCCAGCAGCTTACCGGGGGGGAAGACCTACGAGCAGTACTTC.

The chain has TRBV19 and TRBJ2-7; no definite D call. V was trimmed by 3 bases and J by 0 bases, leaving 9 bases between them. Germline CDR1 is LNHDA and CDR2 is SQIVND (reference sequence). The CDR3 loop spans 14 amino acids. In DNA, the CDR3 is TGTGCCAGTAGTATTCGGTGGAGCTCCTACGAGCAGTACTTC. Translated: CASSIRWSSYEQYF.

V is TRBV7-9 and J is TRBJ1-1, with D possibly being TRBD1 (5 bases). The CDR3 length is 11 residues. Trimming took off 5 bases at V and 6 bases at J, with 7 bases between the two ends. Per the germline V gene, CDR1 is SEHNR and CDR2 is FQNEAQ (reference sequence). The CDR3 sequence is CASSIQAEAFF. CDR3 in DNA: TGTGCCAGCAGCATACAGGCTGAAGCTTTCTTT. Variable domain in full (rest from reference TRBV7-9 and TRBJ1-1): DTGVSQNPRHKITKRGQNVTFRCDPISEHNRLYWYRQTLGQGPEFLTYFQNEAQLEKSRLLSDRFSAERPKGSFSTLEIQRTEQGDSAMYLCASSIQAEAFFGQGTRLTVV.

This chain uses TRBV19 with TRBJ2-7, with TRBD1 identical over 7 bases. The germline gives CDR1 LNHDA, CDR2 SQIVND (reference sequence). J was trimmed by 0 bases and V by 6 bases; bases with no gene match: 2. The CDR3 has 13 amino acids. CDR3 nucleotides: TGTGCCAGTAGGGACAGGAGCTCCTACGAGCAGTACTTC. It is translated as CASRDRSSYEQYF.

This chain uses TRBV19 with TRBJ2-3, with 8 bases that match TRBD1. The germline gives CDR1 LNHDA, CDR2 SQIVND (reference sequence). There are 16 residues in the CDR3. Trimming took 6 bases from V and 4 from J; bases not matched to a gene: 12. The CDR3 region has the DNA TGTGCCAGTAGCGGGCAAATGACAGGGGCCCCAGATACGCAGTATTTT. The encoded protein is CASSGQMTGAPDTQYF.

The chain couples TRBV5-1 to TRBJ2-7, with TRBD1 matching 9 bases. Germline loops: CDR1 SGHRS, CDR2 YFSETQ. J gave up 4 bases and V 3 bases, and 14 bases lay outside the gene matches. This CDR3 region has 17 residues. The CDR3 nucleotides are TGCGCCAGCAGCTATCCAGAATCGGGACAGGGATATTACGAGCAGTACTTC. It specifies CASSYPESGQGYYEQYF.

This chain links TRBV15 with TRBJ2-7; 8 positions agree with TRBD1. The CDR3 has 14 residues. Germline trimming cut 3 bases from V and 5 bases from J; bases unmatched to any gene: 6. Germline CDR1 is LNHNV and CDR2 is YYDKDF (reference sequence). This CDR3 is CATSSRTGKNEQYF. CDR3 in DNA: TGTGCCACCAGCAGCAGGACAGGGAAGAACGAGCAGTACTTC.

The rearrangement uses TRBV19 and TRBJ2-7; 7 bases match TRBD2. After removal of 5 bases from V and 2 bases from J, the junction contained 9 bases not matched to a gene. The CDR3 runs to 15 residues. From germline, CDR1 is LNHDA and CDR2 SQIVND (reference sequence). CDR3 amino acids: CASSPVSGGTYEQYF. DNA of the CDR3: TGTGCCAGTAGTCCCGTTTCGGGGGGAACCTACGAGCAGTACTTC. The full variable domain, rest sourced from reference TRBV19 and TRBJ2-7, is DGGITQSPKYLFRKEGQNVTLSCEQNLNHDAMYWYRQDPGQGLRLIYYSQIVNDFQKGDIAEGYSVSREKKESFPLTVTSAQKNPTAFYLCASSPVSGGTYEQYFGPGTRLTVT.

The chain carries TRBV7-8 and TRBJ2-7; a weak D match, TRBD2 (5 bases). Trimming shortened V by 1 base and J by 6 bases, and 16 bases separated the two germline ends. Germline assignment: CDR1 SGHVS and CDR2 FQNEAQ. The CDR3 is made up of 15 amino acids. The CDR3 DNA is TGTGCCAGCAGCTTAGTCCGGGCCCGCGAGGGCGAGCAGTACTTC. Protein product: CASSLVRAREGEQYF.

This clone was seen only once. The chain recombines TRBV27 with TRBJ2-2, with a possible D match to TRBD1 (6 bases). The CDR3 sequence is 13 residues long. The germline V gene has CDR1 MNHEY and CDR2 SMNVEV (reference sequence). V gave up 6 bases and J gave up 2 bases, with 7 bases separating them. CDR3 loop: CASRDSNTGELFF. As DNA, the CDR3 is TGTGCCAGCAGGGACAGCAACACCGGGGAGCTGTTTTTT.

This chain connects TRBV2 to TRBJ1-1, with TRBD1 matching over 9 bases. Per the germline V gene, CDR1 is SNHLY and CDR2 is FYNNEI. With 4 bases clipped from V and 5 bases from J, the junction kept 8 bases outside the gene matches. The CDR3 is 15 residues long. The CDR3 DNA sequence: TGTGCCAGCAGTGCCCCGGGACAGGGTGGAACTGAAGCTTTCTTT. Protein sequence: CASSAPGQGGTEAFF.

This CDR3 reads CAREASGGAFPSTDTQYF. The CDR3 DNA sequence: TGTGCCAGAGAGGCTAGCGGGGGGGCCTTCCCTAGCACAGATACGCAGTATTTT. V is TRBV2 and J is TRBJ2-3; 12 positions agree with TRBD2. The CDR3 has 18 amino acids. With V trimmed by 9 bases and J by 0 bases, 13 bases remained unmatched. Per the germline V gene, CDR1 is SNHLY and CDR2 is FYNNEI.

This clone has a single count. V usage is TRBV5-5 and J usage is TRBJ1-4, with 9 bases identical to TRBD1. With 0 bases clipped from V and 7 bases from J, the junction kept 13 bases outside the gene matches. CDR1 and CDR2 from the germline V gene are SGHKS and YYEKEE (reference sequence). The CDR3 runs to 18 residues. The CDR3 DNA is TGTGCCAGCAGCTTGGGGGCACCAAAACAGGGGGCCGGTGAAAAACTGTTTTTT. Its protein product is CASSLGAPKQGAGEKLFF.

V gene TRBV7-2 combines with J gene TRBJ1-2; TRBD1 matches 8 bases. The junction had 2 bases not matched to a gene; V was cut back by 5 bases and J by 3 bases. Germline CDR1 SGHTA, CDR2 FQGNSA. The CDR3 sequence is 13 residues long. The CDR3 bases are TGTGCCAGCAGCCCGGACAGGGACTATGGCTACACCTTC. It specifies CASSPDRDYGYTF.

The gene calls are TRBV29-1 and TRBJ2-3, with TRBD1 matching 9 bases. The V gene's germline CDR1 is SQVTM and CDR2 ANQGSEA. After removal of 5 bases from V and 3 bases from J, the junction contained 3 bases not matched to a gene. This CDR3 has 13 amino acids. The CDR3, as DNA: TGCAGCGTTCGGGACAGGGTAACAGATACGCAGTATTTT. It is translated as CSVRDRVTDTQYF.

Written as DNA, the CDR3 is TGCAGCGTTGAAGGGGGCGCGGGAGGCTACACCTTC. Translating gives CSVEGGAGGYTF. The chain has TRBV29-1 and TRBJ1-2; possibly TRBD1 for D (5 bases). CDR1 and CDR2 (germline): SQVTM, ANQGSEA. The V end was cut by 1 base, the J end by 8 bases, with 11 bases between. This CDR3 spans 12 amino acids.

This chain connects TRBV2 to TRBJ1-2; 7 bases are shared with TRBD1. CDR1 is SNHLY, CDR2 FYNNEI, per germline. The CDR3 runs 14 residues. The V gene end was trimmed by 5 bases and the J gene end by 5 bases; junction bases not matched to a gene: 8. CDR3 coding DNA: TGTGCCAGCAGTACGACAGGGACTGGATATGGCTACACCTTC. It codes for CASSTTGTGYGYTF. Filled out from reference TRBV2 and TRBJ1-2, the complete variable domain reads EPEVTQTPSHQVTQMGQEVILRCVPISNHLYFYWYRQILGQKVEFLVSFYNNEISEKSEIFDDQFSVERPDGSNFTLKIRSTKLEDSAMYFCASSTTGTGYGYTFGSGTRLTVV.

The chain is built from TRBV15 and TRBJ2-7; 7 bases match TRBD1. Germline lookup yields CDR1 LNHNV and CDR2 YYDKDF (reference sequence). V shed 5 bases and J 2 bases; nucleotides not matched to a gene: 15. This CDR3 spans 17 amino acids. This chain's CDR3 is CATSVTHSGTAPYEQYF. DNA for the CDR3: TGTGCCACCAGCGTTACACATTCCGGGACAGCTCCCTACGAGCAGTACTTC.

Only one count was recorded for this clone. The V and J genes are TRBV4-1 and TRBJ2-3, with 7 bases lining up with TRBD2. V dropped 3 bases and J dropped 5; count of bases not matched to a gene: 14. CDR3 length equals 17 residues. Looked up from germline, CDR1 is MGHRA and CDR2 is YSYEKL. The CDR3 sequence: CASSHPVGAGVEDTQYF. The CDR3 DNA reads as TGCGCCAGCAGCCACCCCGTAGGCGCGGGGGTTGAAGATACGCAGTATTTT.

This clone was seen a handful of times. This chain connects TRBV30 to TRBJ1-1, with D possibly being TRBD1 (5 bases). This CDR3 has 13 residues. CDR1 GTSNPN and CDR2 SVGIG come from the germline V gene (reference sequence). V lost 4 bases to trimming and J lost 7 bases, with 16 bases between them. CDR3 residues: CAWTPWAQGEAFF. The CDR3 DNA is TGTGCCTGGACTCCCTGGGCCCAGGGTGAAGCTTTCTTT.